This T cell receptor beta chain comes out of a study of T cell changes during pregnancy in multiple sclerosis. V was shortened by 1 base and J by 9 bases, with 7 bases between the two germline ends. This CDR3 spans 12 amino acids. CDR1 and CDR2 from the germline V gene are MGHRA and YSYEKL. Using immunoSEQ multiplex PCR, the repertoire was profiled, and TCRdb retains in-frame clones only, with some absent. The sample holds 50,000 to 70,000 clones; roughly nine tenths are singletons and the top ten take about 5.8%. The sample consisted of CD8+ T cells from peripheral blood mononuclear cells, taken before pregnancy. The rearrangement joins TRBV4-1 to TRBJ2-1; D gene unclear. This receptor was obtained from a female donor with multiple sclerosis, enrolled in a pregnancy study. The CDR3 bases are TGCGCCAGCAGCCAAGTGTTGAGTGAGCAGTTCTTC. This gives the protein CASSQVLSEQFF.